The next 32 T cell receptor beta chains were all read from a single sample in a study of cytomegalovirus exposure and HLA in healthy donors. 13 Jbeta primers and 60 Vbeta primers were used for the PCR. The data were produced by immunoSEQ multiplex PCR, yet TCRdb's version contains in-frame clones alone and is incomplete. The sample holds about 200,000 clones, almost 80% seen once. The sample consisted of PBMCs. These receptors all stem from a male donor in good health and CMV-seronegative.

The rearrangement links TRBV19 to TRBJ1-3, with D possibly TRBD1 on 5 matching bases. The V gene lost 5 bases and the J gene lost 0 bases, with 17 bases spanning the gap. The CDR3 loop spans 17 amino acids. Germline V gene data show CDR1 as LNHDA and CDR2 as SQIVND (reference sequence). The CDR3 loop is CASSQPGQRSSGNTIYF. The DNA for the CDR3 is TGTGCCAGTAGTCAACCAGGGCAAAGGAGCTCTGGAAACACCATATATTTT.

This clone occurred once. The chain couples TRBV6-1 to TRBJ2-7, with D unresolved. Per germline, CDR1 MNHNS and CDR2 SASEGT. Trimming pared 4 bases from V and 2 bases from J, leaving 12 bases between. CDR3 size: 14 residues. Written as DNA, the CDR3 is TGTGCCAGCAGTGCAGATATACCTCCCTACGAGCAGTACTTC. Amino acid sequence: CASSADIPPYEQYF.

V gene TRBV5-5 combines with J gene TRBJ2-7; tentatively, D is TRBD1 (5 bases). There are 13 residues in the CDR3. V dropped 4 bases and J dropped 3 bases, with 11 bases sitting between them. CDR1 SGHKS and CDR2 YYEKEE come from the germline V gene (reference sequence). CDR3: CASSPFTGYEQYF. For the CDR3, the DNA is TGTGCCAGCAGCCCGTTTACAGGCTACGAGCAGTACTTC.

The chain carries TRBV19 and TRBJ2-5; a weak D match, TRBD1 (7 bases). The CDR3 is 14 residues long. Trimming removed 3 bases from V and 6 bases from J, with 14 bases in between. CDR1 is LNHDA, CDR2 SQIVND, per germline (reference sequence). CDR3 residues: CASSMAGGIKTQYF. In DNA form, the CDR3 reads TGTGCCAGTAGTATGGCAGGGGGGATAAAGACCCAGTACTTC. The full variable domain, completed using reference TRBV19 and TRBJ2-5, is DGGITQSPKYLFRKEGQNVTLSCEQNLNHDAMYWYRQDPGQGLRLIYYSQIVNDFQKGDIAEGYSVSREKKESFPLTVTSAQKNPTAFYLCASSMAGGIKTQYFGPGTRLLVL.

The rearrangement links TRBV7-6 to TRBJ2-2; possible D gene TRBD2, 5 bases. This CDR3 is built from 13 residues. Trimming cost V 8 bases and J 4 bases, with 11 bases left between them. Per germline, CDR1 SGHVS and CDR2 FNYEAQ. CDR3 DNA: TGTGCCAGCTCGGGGAGCGGCACCGGGGAGCTGTTTTTT. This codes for CASSGSGTGELFF.

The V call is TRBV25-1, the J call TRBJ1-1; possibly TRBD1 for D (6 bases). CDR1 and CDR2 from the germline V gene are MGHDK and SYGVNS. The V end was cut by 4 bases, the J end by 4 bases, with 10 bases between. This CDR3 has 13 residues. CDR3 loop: CASSGTRGTEAFF. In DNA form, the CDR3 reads TGTGCCAGCAGTGGAACCAGGGGCACTGAAGCTTTCTTT.

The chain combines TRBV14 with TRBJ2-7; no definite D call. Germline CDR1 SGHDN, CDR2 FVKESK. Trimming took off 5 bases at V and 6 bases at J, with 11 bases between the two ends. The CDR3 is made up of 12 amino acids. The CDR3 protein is CASSGEVREQYF. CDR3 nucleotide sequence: TGTGCCAGCAGCGGAGAAGTTCGCGAGCAGTACTTC.

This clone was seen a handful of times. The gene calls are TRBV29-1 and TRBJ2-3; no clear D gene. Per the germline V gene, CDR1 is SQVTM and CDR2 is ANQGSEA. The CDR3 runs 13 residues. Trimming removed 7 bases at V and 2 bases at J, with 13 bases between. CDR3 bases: TGCAGCGGGTGTTCGGGTGACACAGATACGCAGTATTTT. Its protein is CSGCSGDTDTQYF.

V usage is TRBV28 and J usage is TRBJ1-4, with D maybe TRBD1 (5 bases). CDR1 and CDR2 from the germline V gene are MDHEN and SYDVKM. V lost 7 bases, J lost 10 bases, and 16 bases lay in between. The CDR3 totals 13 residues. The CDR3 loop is CASTDTRKGKLFF. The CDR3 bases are TGTGCCAGCACGGACACACGTAAGGGAAAACTGTTTTTT.

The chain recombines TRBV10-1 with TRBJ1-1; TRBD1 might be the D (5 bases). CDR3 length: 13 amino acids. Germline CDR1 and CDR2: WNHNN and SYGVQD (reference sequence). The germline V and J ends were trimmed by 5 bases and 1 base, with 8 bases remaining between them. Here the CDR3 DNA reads TGCGCCAGCAGTTCTACAGGGAACACTGAAGCTTTCTTT. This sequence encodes CASSSTGNTEAFF.

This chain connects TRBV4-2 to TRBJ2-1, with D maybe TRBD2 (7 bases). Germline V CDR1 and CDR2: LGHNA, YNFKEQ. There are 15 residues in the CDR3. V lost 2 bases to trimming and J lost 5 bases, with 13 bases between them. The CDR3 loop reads CASSQWGRENNEQFF. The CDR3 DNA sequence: TGTGCCAGCAGCCAATGGGGGCGGGAGAACAATGAGCAGTTCTTC.

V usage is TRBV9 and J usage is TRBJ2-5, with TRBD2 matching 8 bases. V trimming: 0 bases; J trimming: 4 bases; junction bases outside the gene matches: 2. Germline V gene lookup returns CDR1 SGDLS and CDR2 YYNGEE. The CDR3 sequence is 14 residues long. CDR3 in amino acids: CASSVGTSIETQYF. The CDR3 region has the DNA TGTGCCAGCAGCGTAGGGACTAGCATAGAGACCCAGTACTTC.

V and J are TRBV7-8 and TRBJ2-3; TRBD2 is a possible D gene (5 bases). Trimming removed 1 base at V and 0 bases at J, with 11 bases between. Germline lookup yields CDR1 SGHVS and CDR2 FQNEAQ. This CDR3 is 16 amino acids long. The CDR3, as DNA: TGTGCCAGCAGCTTAGACCGAGGGTATAGCACAGATACGCAGTATTTT. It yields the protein CASSLDRGYSTDTQYF.

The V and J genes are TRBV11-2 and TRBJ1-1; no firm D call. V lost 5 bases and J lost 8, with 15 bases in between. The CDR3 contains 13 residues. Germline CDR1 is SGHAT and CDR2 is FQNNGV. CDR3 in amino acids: CASSLGGFTEAFF. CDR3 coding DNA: TGTGCCAGCAGCCTAGGAGGGTTTACCGAAGCTTTCTTT. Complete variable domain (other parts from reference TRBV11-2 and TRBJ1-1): EAGVAQSPRYKIIEKRQSVAFWCNPISGHATLYWYQQILGQGPKLLIQFQNNGVVDDSQLPKDRFSAERLKGVDSTLKIQPAKLEDSAVYLCASSLGGFTEAFFGQGTRLTVV.

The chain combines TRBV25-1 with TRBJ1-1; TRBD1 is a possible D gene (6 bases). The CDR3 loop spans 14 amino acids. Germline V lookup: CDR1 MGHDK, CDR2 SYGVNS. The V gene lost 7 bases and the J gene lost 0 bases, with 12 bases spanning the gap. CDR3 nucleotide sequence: TGTGCCAGCACGGGACACTCTATGAACACTGAAGCTTTCTTT. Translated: CASTGHSMNTEAFF. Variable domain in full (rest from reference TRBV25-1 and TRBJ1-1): EADIYQTPRYLVIGTGKKITLECSQTMGHDKMYWYQQDPGMELHLIHYSYGVNSTEKGDLSSESTVSRIRTEHFPLTLESARPSHTSQYLCASTGHSMNTEAFFGQGTRLTVV.

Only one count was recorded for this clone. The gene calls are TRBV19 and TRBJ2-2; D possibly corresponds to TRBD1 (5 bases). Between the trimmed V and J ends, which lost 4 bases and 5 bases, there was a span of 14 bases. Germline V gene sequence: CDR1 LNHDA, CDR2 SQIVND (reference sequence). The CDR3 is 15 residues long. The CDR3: CASSTPAGKTGELFF. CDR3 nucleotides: TGTGCCAGTAGTACTCCAGCAGGGAAGACCGGGGAGCTGTTTTTT.

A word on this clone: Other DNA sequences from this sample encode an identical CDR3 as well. The CDR3 is CASSPADTQYF. The CDR3, as DNA: TGTGCCAGCTCACCCGCAGATACGCAGTATTTT. The chain uses TRBV18 and TRBJ2-3; the D is unclear. Trimming pared 3 bases from V and 4 bases from J, leaving 2 bases between. The germline gives CDR1 KGHSH, CDR2 LQKENI. This CDR3 has 11 amino acids.

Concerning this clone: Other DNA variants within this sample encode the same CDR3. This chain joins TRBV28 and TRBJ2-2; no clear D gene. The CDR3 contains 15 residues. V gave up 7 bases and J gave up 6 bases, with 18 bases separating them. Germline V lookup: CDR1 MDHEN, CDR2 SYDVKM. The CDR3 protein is CASTNHGRKAGELFF. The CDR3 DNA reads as TGTGCCAGCACCAATCATGGCAGGAAAGCCGGGGAGCTGTTTTTT.

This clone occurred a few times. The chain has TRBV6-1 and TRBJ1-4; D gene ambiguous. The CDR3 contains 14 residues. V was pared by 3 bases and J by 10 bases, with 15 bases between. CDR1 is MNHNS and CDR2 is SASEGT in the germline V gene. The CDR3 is CASSEKGGTRKLFF. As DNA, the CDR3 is TGTGCCAGCAGTGAGAAGGGAGGTACCAGAAAACTGTTTTTT.

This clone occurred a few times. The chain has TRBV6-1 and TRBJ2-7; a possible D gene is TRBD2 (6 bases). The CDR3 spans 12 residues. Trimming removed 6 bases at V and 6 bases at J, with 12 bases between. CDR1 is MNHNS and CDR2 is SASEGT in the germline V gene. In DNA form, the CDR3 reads TGTGCCAGCAGGAGACTAGATGGCGAGCAGTACTTC. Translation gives CASRRLDGEQYF.

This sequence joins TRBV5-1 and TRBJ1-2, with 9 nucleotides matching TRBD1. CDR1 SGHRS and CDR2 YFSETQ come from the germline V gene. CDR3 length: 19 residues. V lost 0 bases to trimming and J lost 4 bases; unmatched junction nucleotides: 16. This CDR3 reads CASSLVVSGTGRLGYGYTF. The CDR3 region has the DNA TGCGCCAGCAGCTTGGTGGTCTCCGGGACAGGGAGATTAGGCTATGGCTACACCTTC.

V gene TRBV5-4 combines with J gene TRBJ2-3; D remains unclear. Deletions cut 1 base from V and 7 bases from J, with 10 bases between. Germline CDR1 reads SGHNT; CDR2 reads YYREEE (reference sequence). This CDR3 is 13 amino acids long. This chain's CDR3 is CASSLMGPNTQYF. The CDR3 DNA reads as TGTGCCAGCAGCTTGATGGGCCCAAATACGCAGTATTTT. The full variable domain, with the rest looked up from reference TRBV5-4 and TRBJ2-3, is ETGVTQSPTHLIKTRGQQVTLRCSSQSGHNTVSWYQQALGQGPQFIFQYYREEENGRGNFPPRFSGLQFPNYSSELNVNALELDDSALYLCASSLMGPNTQYFGPGTRLTVL.

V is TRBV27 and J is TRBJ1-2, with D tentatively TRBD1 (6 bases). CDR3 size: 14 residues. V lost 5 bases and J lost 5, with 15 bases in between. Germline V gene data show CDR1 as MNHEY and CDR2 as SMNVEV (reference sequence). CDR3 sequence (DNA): TGTGCCAGCAGTAAGGGGGTCATGGCTTATGGCTACACCTTC. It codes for CASSKGVMAYGYTF.

CDR3 nucleotides: TGTGCCAGCAGCGTCGTGGGGGCGCCCAATGAGCAGTTCTTC. It codes for CASSVVGAPNEQFF. The V call is TRBV9, the J call TRBJ2-1; possible D gene TRBD1, 6 bases. V shed 2 bases and J shed 6 bases, with 12 bases lying between them. CDR1 and CDR2 from the germline V gene are SGDLS and YYNGEE. The CDR3 runs to 14 residues.

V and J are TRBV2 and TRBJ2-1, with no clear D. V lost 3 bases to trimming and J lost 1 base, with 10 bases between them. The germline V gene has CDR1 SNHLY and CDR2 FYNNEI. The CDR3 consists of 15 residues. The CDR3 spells CASSDQRPSYNEQFF. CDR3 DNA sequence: TGTGCCAGCAGTGACCAGCGCCCTTCCTACAATGAGCAGTTCTTC. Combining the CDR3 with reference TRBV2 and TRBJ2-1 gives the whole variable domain EPEVTQTPSHQVTQMGQEVILRCVPISNHLYFYWYRQILGQKVEFLVSFYNNEISEKSEIFDDQFSVERPDGSNFTLKIRSTKLEDSAMYFCASSDQRPSYNEQFFGPGTRLTVL.

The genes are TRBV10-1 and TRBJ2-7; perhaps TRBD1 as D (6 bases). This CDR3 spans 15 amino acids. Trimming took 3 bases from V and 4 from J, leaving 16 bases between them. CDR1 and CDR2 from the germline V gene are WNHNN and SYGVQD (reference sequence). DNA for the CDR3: TGCGCCAGCAGTGATAAGGGGGTCCGAGAGTACGAGCAGTACTTC. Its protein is CASSDKGVREYEQYF.

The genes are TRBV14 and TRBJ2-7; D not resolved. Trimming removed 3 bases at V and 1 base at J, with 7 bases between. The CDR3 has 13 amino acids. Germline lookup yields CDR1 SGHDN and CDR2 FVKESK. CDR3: CASSHDISYEQYF. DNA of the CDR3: TGTGCCAGCAGCCATGACATTTCCTACGAGCAGTACTTC.

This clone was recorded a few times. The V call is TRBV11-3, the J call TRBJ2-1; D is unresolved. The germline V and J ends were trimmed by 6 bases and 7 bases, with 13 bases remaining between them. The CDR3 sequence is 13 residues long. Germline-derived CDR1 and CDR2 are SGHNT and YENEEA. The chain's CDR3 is CASSYGPVNEQFF. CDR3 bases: TGTGCCAGCAGTTACGGTCCCGTTAATGAGCAGTTCTTC.

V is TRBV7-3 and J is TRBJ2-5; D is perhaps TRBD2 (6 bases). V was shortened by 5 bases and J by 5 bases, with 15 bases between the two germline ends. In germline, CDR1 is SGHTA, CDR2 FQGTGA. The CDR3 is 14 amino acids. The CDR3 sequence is CASSPAGRGETQYF. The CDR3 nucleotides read TGTGCCAGCAGCCCGGCGGGGCGCGGGGAGACCCAGTACTTC.

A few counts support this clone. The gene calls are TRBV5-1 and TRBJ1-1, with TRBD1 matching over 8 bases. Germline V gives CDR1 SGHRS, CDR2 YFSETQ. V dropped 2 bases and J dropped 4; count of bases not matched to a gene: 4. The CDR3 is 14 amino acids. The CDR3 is CASSFGQGGTEAFF. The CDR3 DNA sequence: TGCGCCAGCAGCTTTGGACAGGGTGGCACTGAAGCTTTCTTT.

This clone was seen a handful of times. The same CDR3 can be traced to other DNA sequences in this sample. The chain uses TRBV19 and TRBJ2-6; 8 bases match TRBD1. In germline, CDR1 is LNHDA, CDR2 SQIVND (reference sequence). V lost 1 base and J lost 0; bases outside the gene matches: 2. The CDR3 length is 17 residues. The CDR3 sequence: CASSIGQGASGANVLTF. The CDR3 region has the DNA TGTGCCAGTAGTATAGGGCAGGGGGCCTCTGGGGCCAACGTCCTGACTTTC. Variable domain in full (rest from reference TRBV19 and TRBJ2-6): DGGITQSPKYLFRKEGQNVTLSCEQNLNHDAMYWYRQDPGQGLRLIYYSQIVNDFQKGDIAEGYSVSREKKESFPLTVTSAQKNPTAFYLCASSIGQGASGANVLTFGAGSRLTVL.

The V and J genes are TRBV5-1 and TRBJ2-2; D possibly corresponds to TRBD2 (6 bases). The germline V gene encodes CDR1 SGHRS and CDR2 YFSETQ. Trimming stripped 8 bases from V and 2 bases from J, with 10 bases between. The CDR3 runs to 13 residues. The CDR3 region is CASGAGNTGELFF. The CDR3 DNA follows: TGCGCCAGTGGAGCGGGCAACACCGGGGAGCTGTTTTTT.